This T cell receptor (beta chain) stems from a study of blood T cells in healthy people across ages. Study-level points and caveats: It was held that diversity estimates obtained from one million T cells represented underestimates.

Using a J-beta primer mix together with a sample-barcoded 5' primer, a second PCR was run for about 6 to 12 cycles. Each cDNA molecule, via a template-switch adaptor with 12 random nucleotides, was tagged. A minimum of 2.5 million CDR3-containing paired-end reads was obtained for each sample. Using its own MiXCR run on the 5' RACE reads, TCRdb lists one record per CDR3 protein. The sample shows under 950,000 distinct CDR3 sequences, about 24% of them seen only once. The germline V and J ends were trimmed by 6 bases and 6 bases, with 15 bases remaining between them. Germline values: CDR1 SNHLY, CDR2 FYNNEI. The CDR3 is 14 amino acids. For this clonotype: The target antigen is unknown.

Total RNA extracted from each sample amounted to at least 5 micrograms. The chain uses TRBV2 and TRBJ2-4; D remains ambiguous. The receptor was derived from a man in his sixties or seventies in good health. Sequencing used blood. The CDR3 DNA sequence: TGTGCCAGCAGACCTACAATGGCCGGAAACATTCAGTACTTC. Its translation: CASRPTMAGNIQYF.